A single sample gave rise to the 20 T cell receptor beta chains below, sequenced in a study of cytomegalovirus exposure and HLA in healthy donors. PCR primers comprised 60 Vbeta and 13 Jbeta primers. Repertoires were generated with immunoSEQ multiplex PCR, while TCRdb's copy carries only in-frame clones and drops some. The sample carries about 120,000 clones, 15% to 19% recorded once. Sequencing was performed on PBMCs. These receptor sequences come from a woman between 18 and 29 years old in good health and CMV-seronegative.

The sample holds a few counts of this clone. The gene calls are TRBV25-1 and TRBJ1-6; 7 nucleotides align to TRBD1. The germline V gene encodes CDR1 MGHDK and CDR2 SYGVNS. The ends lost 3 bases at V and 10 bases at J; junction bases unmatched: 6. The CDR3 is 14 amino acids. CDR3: CASSDRQGNSPLHF. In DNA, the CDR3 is TGTGCCAGCAGTGATCGACAGGGTAACTCACCCCTCCACTTT.

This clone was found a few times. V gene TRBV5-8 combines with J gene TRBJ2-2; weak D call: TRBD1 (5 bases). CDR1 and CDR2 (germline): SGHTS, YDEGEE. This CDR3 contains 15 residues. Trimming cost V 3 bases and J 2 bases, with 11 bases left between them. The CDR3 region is CASSSLRVNTGELFF. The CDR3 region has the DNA TGTGCCAGCAGCTCGCTCAGGGTTAACACCGGGGAGCTGTTTTTT.

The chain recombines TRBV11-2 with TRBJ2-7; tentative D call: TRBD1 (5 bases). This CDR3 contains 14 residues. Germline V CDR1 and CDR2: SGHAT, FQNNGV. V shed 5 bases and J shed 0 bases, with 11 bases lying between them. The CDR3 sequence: CASSPRDSSYEQYF. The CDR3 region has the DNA TGTGCCAGCAGCCCCAGGGATAGCTCCTACGAGCAGTACTTC.

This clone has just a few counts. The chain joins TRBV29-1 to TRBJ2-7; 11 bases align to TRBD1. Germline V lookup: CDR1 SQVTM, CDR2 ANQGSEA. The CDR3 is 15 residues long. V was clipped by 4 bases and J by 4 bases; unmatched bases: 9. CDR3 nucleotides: TGCAGCGTTGGGCCCGGGACAGGGGGGGTTTACGAGCAGTACTTC. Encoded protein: CSVGPGTGGVYEQYF.

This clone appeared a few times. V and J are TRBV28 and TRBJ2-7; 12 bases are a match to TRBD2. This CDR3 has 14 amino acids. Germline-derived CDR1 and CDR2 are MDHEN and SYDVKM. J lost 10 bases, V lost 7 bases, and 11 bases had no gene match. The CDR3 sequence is CASTPALAGGLQYF. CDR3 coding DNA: TGTGCCAGCACCCCGGCACTAGCGGGGGGCCTACAGTACTTC. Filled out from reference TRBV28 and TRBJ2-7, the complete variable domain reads DVKVTQSSRYLVKRTGEKVFLECVQDMDHENMFWYRQDPGLGLRLIYFSYDVKMKEKGDIPEGYSVSREKKERFSLILESASTNQTSMYLCASTPALAGGLQYFGPGTRLTVT.

CDR3 sequence: CSVDGLAGVDTQYF. CDR3 nucleotides: TGCAGCGTCGATGGACTAGCGGGAGTGGATACGCAGTATTTT. J is TRBJ2-3 and V is TRBV29-1, with 13 positions matching TRBD2. Per germline, CDR1 SQVTM and CDR2 ANQGSEA. After removal of 6 bases from V and 6 bases from J, the junction contained 6 bases not matched to a gene. CDR3 size: 14 residues.

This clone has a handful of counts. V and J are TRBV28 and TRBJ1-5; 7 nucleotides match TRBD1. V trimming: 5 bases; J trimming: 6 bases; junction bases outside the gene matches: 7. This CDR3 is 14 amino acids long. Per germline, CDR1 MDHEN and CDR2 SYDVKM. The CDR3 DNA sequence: TGTGCCAGCAGTCGCCGACAGGGACGTCAGCCCCAGCATTTT. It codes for CASSRRQGRQPQHF. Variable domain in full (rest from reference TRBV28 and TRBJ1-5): DVKVTQSSRYLVKRTGEKVFLECVQDMDHENMFWYRQDPGLGLRLIYFSYDVKMKEKGDIPEGYSVSREKKERFSLILESASTNQTSMYLCASSRRQGRQPQHFGDGTRLSIL.

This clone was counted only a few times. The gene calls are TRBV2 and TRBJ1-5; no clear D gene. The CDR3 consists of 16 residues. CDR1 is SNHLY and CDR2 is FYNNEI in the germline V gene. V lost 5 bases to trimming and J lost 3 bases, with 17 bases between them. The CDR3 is CASSLLSGSHNQPQHF. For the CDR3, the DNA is TGTGCCAGCAGTTTATTGTCGGGGAGTCACAATCAGCCCCAGCATTTT.

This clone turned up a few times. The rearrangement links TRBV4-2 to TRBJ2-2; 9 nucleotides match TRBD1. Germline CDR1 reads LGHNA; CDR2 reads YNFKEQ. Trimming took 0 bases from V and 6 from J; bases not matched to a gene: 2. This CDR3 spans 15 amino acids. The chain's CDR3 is CASSQEQGAAGELFF. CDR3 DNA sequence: TGTGCCAGCAGCCAAGAACAGGGGGCGGCCGGGGAGCTGTTTTTT.

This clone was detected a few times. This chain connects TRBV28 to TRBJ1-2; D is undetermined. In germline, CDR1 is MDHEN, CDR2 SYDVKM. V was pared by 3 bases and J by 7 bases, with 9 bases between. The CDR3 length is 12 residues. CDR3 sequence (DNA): TGTGCCAGCAGTTTCACGGGTAGTGGCTACACCTTC. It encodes CASSFTGSGYTF.

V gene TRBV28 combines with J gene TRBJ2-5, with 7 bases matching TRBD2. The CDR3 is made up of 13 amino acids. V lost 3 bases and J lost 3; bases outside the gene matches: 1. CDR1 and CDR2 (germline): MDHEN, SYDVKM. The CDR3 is CASSFAGEETQYF. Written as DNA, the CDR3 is TGTGCCAGCAGTTTTGCGGGGGAAGAGACCCAGTACTTC.

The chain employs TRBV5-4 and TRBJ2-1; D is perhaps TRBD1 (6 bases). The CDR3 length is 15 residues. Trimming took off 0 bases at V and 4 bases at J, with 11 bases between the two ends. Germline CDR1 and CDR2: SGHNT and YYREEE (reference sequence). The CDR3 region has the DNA TGTGCCAGCAGCTTGGCGCAGGGACAATACAATGAGCAGTTCTTC. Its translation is CASSLAQGQYNEQFF.

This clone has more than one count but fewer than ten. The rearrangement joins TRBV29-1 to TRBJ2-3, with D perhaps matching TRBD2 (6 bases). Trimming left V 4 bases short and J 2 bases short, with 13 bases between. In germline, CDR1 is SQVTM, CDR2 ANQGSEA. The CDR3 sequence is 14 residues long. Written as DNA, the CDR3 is TGCAGCGTTGGGCGGGAAGTAATCACAGATACGCAGTATTTT. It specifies CSVGREVITDTQYF.

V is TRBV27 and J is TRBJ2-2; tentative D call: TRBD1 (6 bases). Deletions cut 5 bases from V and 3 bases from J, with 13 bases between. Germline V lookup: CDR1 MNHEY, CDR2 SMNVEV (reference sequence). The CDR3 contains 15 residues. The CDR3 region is CASSQQGTDTGELFF. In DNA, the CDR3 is TGTGCCAGCAGTCAGCAGGGGACGGACACCGGGGAGCTGTTTTTT.

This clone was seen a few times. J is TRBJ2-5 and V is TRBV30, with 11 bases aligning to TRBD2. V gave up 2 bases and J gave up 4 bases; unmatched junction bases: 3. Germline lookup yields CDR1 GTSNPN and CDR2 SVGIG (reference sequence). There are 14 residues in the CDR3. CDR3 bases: TGTGCCTGGAGTATTCTAGCGGGGGGAGAGACCCAGTACTTC. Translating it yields CAWSILAGGETQYF.

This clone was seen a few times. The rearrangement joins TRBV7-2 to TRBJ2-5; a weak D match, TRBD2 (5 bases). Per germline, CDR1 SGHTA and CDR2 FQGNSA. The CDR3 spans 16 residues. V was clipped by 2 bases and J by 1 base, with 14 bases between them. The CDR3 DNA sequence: TGTGCCAGCAGCTTAACTAGAAGTACGCCCCAAGAGACCCAGTACTTC. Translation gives CASSLTRSTPQETQYF.

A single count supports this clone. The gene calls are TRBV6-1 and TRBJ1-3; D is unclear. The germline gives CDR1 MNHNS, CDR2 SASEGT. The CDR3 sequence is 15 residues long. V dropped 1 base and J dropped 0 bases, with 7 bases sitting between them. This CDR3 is CASSEDSNSGNTIYF. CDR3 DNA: TGTGCCAGCAGTGAAGACAGCAACTCTGGAAACACCATATATTTT.

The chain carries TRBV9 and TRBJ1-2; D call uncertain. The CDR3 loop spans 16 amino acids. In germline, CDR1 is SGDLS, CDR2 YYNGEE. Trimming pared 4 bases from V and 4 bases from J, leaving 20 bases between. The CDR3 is CASSPHNSAVVYGYTF. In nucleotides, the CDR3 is TGTGCCAGCAGCCCACATAACAGTGCCGTGGTCTATGGCTACACCTTC.

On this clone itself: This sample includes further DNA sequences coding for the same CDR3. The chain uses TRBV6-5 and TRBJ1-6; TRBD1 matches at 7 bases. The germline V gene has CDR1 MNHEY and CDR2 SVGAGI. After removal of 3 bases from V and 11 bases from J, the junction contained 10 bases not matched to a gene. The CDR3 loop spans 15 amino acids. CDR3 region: CASSYSGTDYPPLHF. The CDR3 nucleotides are TGTGCCAGCAGTTATTCGGGGACAGATTACCCACCCCTCCACTTT.

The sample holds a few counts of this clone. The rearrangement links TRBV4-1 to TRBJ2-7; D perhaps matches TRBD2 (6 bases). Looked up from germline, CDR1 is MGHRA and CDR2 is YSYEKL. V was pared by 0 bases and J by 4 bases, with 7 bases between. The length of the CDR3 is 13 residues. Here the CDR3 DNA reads TGCGCCAGCAGCCAAGATCGGGGGTACGAGCAGTACTTC. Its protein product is CASSQDRGYEQYF.